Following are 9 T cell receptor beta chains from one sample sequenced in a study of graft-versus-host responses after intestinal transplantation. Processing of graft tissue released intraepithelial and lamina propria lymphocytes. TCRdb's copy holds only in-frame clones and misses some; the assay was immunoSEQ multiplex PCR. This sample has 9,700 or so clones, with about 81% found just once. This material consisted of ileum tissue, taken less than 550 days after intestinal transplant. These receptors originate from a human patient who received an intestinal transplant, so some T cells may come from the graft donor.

CDR3 bases: TGCAGCGTCCTTAGGGACTTTCCCTACGAGCAGTACTTC. This encodes CSVLRDFPYEQYF. The V call is TRBV29-1, the J call TRBJ2-7; TRBD2 might be the D (6 bases). V gave up 6 bases and J gave up 2 bases, with 14 bases separating them. The CDR3 is 13 amino acids. CDR1 and CDR2 from the germline V gene are SQVTM and ANQGSEA.

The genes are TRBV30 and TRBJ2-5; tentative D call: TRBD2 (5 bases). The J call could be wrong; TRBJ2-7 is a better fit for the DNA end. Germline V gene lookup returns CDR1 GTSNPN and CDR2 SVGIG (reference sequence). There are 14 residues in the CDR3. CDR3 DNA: TGTGCCTGGAGCGTGTCTAGGTGGAGGTCCGAGCAGTACTTC. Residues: CAWSVSRWRSEQYF.

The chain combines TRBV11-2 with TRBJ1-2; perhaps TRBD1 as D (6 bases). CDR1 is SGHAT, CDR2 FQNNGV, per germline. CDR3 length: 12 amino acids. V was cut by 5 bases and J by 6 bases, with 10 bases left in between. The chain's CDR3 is CASSITGNGYTF. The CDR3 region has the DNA TGTGCCAGCAGCATTACAGGGAATGGCTACACCTTC.

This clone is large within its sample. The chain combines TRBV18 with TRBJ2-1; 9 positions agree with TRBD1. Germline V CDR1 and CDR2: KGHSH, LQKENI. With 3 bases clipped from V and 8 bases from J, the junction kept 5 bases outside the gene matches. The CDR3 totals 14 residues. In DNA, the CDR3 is TGTGCCAGCTCACCGGGACAGGGCTGGTATGAGCAGTTCTTC. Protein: CASSPGQGWYEQFF.

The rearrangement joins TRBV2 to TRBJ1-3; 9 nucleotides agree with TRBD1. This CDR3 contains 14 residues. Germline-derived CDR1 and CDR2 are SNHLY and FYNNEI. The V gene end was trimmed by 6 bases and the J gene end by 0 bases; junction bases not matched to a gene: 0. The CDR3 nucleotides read TGTGCCAGCAGGGACAGGGGCTCTGGAAACACCATATATTTT. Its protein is CASRDRGSGNTIYF.

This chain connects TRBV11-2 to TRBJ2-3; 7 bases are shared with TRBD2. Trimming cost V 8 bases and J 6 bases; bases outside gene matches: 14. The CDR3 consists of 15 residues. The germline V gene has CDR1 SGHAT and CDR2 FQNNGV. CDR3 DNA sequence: TGTGCCAGCCCAGGGAGGGACTTCGGGTGGGATACGCAGTATTTT. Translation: CASPGRDFGWDTQYF.

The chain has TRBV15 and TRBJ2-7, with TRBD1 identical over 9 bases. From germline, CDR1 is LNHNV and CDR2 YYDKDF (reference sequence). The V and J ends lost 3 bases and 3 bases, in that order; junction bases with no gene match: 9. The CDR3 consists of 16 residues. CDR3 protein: CATSRSSGQGVYEQYF. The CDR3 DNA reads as TGTGCCACCAGCAGGTCTTCGGGACAGGGTGTCTACGAGCAGTACTTC.

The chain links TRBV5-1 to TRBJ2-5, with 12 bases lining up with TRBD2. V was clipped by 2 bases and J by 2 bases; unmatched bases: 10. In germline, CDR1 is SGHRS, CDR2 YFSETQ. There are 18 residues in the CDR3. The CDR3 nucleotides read TGCGCCAGCAGCTTCACGTGGACTAGCGGGATGGGTCAAGAGACCCAGTACTTC. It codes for CASSFTWTSGMGQETQYF.

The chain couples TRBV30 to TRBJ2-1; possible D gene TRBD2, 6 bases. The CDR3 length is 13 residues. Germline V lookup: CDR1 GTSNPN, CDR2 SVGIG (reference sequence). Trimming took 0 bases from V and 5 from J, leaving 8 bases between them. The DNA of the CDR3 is TGTGCCTGGAGTGTCCAGCGGGACAATGAGCAGTTCTTC. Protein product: CAWSVQRDNEQFF. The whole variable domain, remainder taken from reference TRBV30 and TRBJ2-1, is SQTIHQWPATLVQPVGSPLSLECTVEGTSNPNLYWYRQAAGRGLQLLFYSVGIGQISSEVPQNLSASRPQDRQFILSSKKLLLSDSGFYLCAWSVQRDNEQFFGPGTRLTVL.